The 27 T cell receptor beta chains presented below share a single source sample, sequenced in a study of OX40 agonist ivuxolimab in advanced cancers. Sequencing used immunoSEQ multiplex PCR; TCRdb keeps in-frame clones, though not all of them. This sample has approximately 74,000 clones; roughly nine tenths occur once, and the top ten carry less than 0.3%. The input for sequencing was CD4+ or CD8+ T cells sorted from blood, taken in a trial of the OX40 agonist ivuxolimab. The receptor source for this set is an adult with an advanced solid tumor such as melanoma, head and neck, liver or kidney cancer.

V is TRBV7-9 and J is TRBJ2-6; the D is unclear. Germline-derived CDR1 and CDR2 are SEHNR and FQNEAQ (reference sequence). V shed 3 bases and J shed 0 bases, with 9 bases lying between them. The CDR3 runs 16 residues. CDR3 sequence (DNA): TGTGCCAGCAGCTTTCCCAGCAGCTCTGGGGCCAACGTCCTGACTTTC. Amino acids: CASSFPSSSGANVLTF.

V gene TRBV2 combines with J gene TRBJ2-7; 7 bases agree with TRBD2. The V segment lost 6 bases and the J segment 0 bases; nucleotides outside the gene matches: 8. The CDR3 is made up of 15 amino acids. The germline gives CDR1 SNHLY, CDR2 FYNNEI. CDR3 region: CASRATSEVSYEQYF. CDR3 nucleotides: TGTGCCAGCAGAGCCACTAGCGAGGTCTCCTACGAGCAGTACTTC.

This clone appeared once. This chain uses TRBV11-3 with TRBJ2-7; TRBD2 matches 9 bases. CDR1 and CDR2 (germline): SGHNT, YENEEA. The J segment lost 12 bases and the V segment lost 5 bases, leaving 5 bases of the junction unmatched. This CDR3 contains 11 residues. The CDR3 loop is CASSNLAGWYF. As DNA, the CDR3 is TGTGCCAGCAGCAATCTAGCGGGGTGGTACTTC.

The chain links TRBV7-8 to TRBJ2-5, with D unclear. The CDR3 extends over 14 amino acids. Germline CDR1 and CDR2: SGHVS and FQNEAQ. Trimming stripped 5 bases from V and 1 base from J, with 11 bases between. The CDR3 protein is CASSPPWSQETQYF. The DNA of the CDR3 is TGTGCCAGCAGCCCGCCGTGGAGCCAAGAGACCCAGTACTTC.

This chain joins TRBV19 and TRBJ2-5; 14 nucleotides match TRBD2. Germline CDR1 reads LNHDA; CDR2 reads SQIVND (reference sequence). The CDR3 is 17 amino acids. The trim removed 5 bases at V and 5 bases at J, leaving 10 bases unmatched. The CDR3: CASSVTGLAGAGETQYF. As DNA, the CDR3 is TGTGCCAGTAGTGTTACGGGACTAGCGGGAGCTGGGGAGACCCAGTACTTC.

The rearrangement links TRBV5-6 to TRBJ1-3; D gene uncertain. Trimming took off 4 bases at V and 2 bases at J, with 4 bases between the two ends. The CDR3 is 12 amino acids. Germline CDR1 and CDR2: SGHDT and YYEEEE. Here the CDR3 DNA reads TGTGCCAGCAGCGACGCTGGAAACACCATATATTTT. Translation gives CASSDAGNTIYF.

The CDR3 sequence is CAIRDPGTLTYEQYF. The CDR3 bases are TGTGCCATCAGGGACCCGGGGACGTTAACCTACGAGCAGTACTTC. The chain employs TRBV10-3 and TRBJ2-7, with D perhaps being TRBD1 or TRBD2 (5 bases each). V dropped 6 bases and J dropped 2 bases, with 17 bases sitting between them. Germline lookup yields CDR1 ENHRY and CDR2 SYGVKD. The CDR3 contains 15 residues.

The J gene is TRBJ1-4, the V gene TRBV5-6, with TRBD1 as a possible D gene (5 bases). The CDR3 is 14 amino acids. V lost 1 base and J lost 7, with 11 bases in between. Germline assignment: CDR1 SGHDT and CDR2 YYEEEE. CDR3 loop: CASSLLGEGEKLFF. The CDR3 region has the DNA TGTGCCAGCAGCTTGTTAGGGGAGGGTGAAAAACTGTTTTTT. Full variable domain (outside the CDR3, taken from reference TRBV5-6 and TRBJ1-4): DAGVTQSPTHLIKTRGQQVTLRCSPKSGHDTVSWYQQALGQGPQFIFQYYEEEERQRGNFPDRFSGHQFPNYSSELNVNALLLGDSALYLCASSLLGEGEKLFFGSGTQLSVL.

This chain joins TRBV19 and TRBJ1-1; D perhaps matches TRBD1 (6 bases). Germline V gene data show CDR1 as LNHDA and CDR2 as SQIVND (reference sequence). The length of the CDR3 is 16 residues. Trimming shortened V by 1 base and J by 4 bases, and 16 bases separated the two germline ends. This CDR3 reads CASSIVRGATGTEAFF. CDR3 DNA: TGTGCCAGTAGTATAGTGCGGGGGGCTACGGGCACTGAAGCTTTCTTT.

This chain connects TRBV7-3 to TRBJ2-7, with no clear D. V was trimmed by 2 bases and J by 4 bases, leaving 12 bases between them. This CDR3 contains 14 residues. Germline values: CDR1 SGHTA, CDR2 FQGTGA. In DNA form, the CDR3 reads TGTGCCAGCAGCTTATCGGCAGGTTTTTACGAGCAGTACTTC. Its protein is CASSLSAGFYEQYF. The full variable domain, its missing parts supplied by reference TRBV7-3 and TRBJ2-7, is GAGVSQTPSNKVTEKGKYVELRCDPISGHTALYWYRQSLGQGPEFLIYFQGTGAADDSGLPNDRFFAVRPEGSVSTLKIQRTERGDSAVYLCASSLSAGFYEQYFGPGTRLTVT.

The J gene is TRBJ1-2, the V gene TRBV5-1, with 9 bases matching TRBD1. Germline V gives CDR1 SGHRS, CDR2 YFSETQ. This CDR3 has 15 amino acids. With 5 bases clipped from V and 3 bases from J, the junction kept 8 bases outside the gene matches. The CDR3 bases are TGCGCCAGCAGAAGGGACAGGGAGGCGGACTATGGCTACACCTTC. As protein: CASRRDREADYGYTF.

This clone was detected only a few times. V and J are TRBV6-1 and TRBJ2-2; the match to TRBD2 covers 11 bases. Unmatched junction bases numbered 10, after V lost 4 bases and J lost 6 bases. Germline assignment: CDR1 MNHNS and CDR2 SASEGT. This CDR3 is 17 amino acids long. The CDR3 coding sequence is TGTGCCAGCAGTGCCTCGACTAGCGGGAAGGGCCCCGGGGAGCTGTTTTTT. Translating it yields CASSASTSGKGPGELFF.

This clone has just one count. The rearrangement joins TRBV7-3 to TRBJ2-4; D may be TRBD2 (5 bases). The germline CDR1 and CDR2 sequences are SGHTA and FQGTGA. V was cut by 6 bases and J by 3 bases, with 15 bases left in between. The CDR3 totals 15 residues. The CDR3 reads CASRSRGGDKNIQYF. CDR3 DNA: TGTGCCAGCAGGTCCCGAGGAGGTGACAAAAACATTCAGTACTTC.

The rearrangement uses TRBV6-6 and TRBJ1-4, with unresolved D. Germline loops: CDR1 MNHNY, CDR2 SVGAGI (reference sequence). The CDR3 sequence is 13 residues long. Trimming removed 5 bases at V and 6 bases at J, with 10 bases between. The CDR3 DNA follows: TGTGCCAGCAGTCCCCGATTGGATGAAAAACTGTTTTTT. It is translated as CASSPRLDEKLFF.

The gene calls are TRBV5-1 and TRBJ2-7, with D perhaps being TRBD1 or TRBD2 (6 bases each). The CDR3 length is 14 residues. The germline CDR1 and CDR2 sequences are SGHRS and YFSETQ. The V end was cut by 0 bases, the J end by 5 bases, with 12 bases between. CDR3 amino acids: CASSLVQGGNEQYF. The DNA of the CDR3 is TGCGCCAGCAGCTTGGTACAGGGAGGTAACGAGCAGTACTTC.

V gene TRBV5-6 combines with J gene TRBJ1-4, with TRBD1 identical over 8 bases. With V trimmed by 0 bases and J by 8 bases, 9 bases remained unmatched. This CDR3 spans 16 amino acids. In germline, CDR1 is SGHDT, CDR2 YYEEEE. The CDR3 nucleotides read TGTGCCAGCAGCTTGGGAATGACAGGGGATATGGAAAAACTGTTTTTT. It codes for CASSLGMTGDMEKLFF.

This clone appeared a single time. V and J are TRBV10-3 and TRBJ2-7; 7 bases fit TRBD1. Germline trimming cut 2 bases from V and 1 base from J; bases unmatched to any gene: 2. Germline V gene lookup returns CDR1 ENHRY and CDR2 SYGVKD. The CDR3 totals 14 residues. CDR3 protein: CAISEGQVSYEQYF. The CDR3 bases are TGTGCCATCAGTGAGGGACAGGTGTCCTACGAGCAGTACTTC.

The V gene is TRBV19, the J gene TRBJ2-3; D may be TRBD2 (5 bases). V was trimmed by 3 bases and J by 6 bases, leaving 16 bases between them. This CDR3 comprises 15 residues. In germline, CDR1 is LNHDA, CDR2 SQIVND (reference sequence). The CDR3: CASSISGSHRDTQYF. CDR3 DNA: TGTGCCAGTAGTATCTCGGGGAGCCATAGGGATACGCAGTATTTT.

The chain has TRBV19 and TRBJ2-7; 9 nucleotides align to TRBD1. Per germline, CDR1 LNHDA and CDR2 SQIVND (reference sequence). This CDR3 is built from 14 residues. The J segment lost 2 bases and the V segment lost 5 bases, leaving 4 bases of the junction unmatched. CDR3 sequence reads: CASSSRQGAYEQYF. The DNA for the CDR3 is TGTGCCAGTAGTTCCCGACAGGGGGCCTACGAGCAGTACTTC.

CDR3 coding DNA: TGTGCCAGCAGCCAGACCGGGACTAGCGGGACTCAGCCCCAGCATTTT. Translating it yields CASSQTGTSGTQPQHF. V and J are TRBV7-9 and TRBJ1-5; weak D call: TRBD1 (5 bases). CDR3 size: 16 residues. Trimming left V 5 bases short and J 6 bases short, with 20 bases between. Looked up from germline, CDR1 is SEHNR and CDR2 is FQNEAQ (reference sequence).

The rearrangement links TRBV29-1 to TRBJ2-1, with 7 nucleotides matching TRBD2. V dropped 7 bases and J dropped 8; count of bases not matched to a gene: 11. CDR3 length: 13 residues. Germline V CDR1 and CDR2: SQVTM, ANQGSEA. The DNA for the CDR3 is TGCAGCGCCAACTGGGGGGGTTCTGATGAGCAGTTCTTC. Translating it yields CSANWGGSDEQFF.

V and J are TRBV4-1 and TRBJ1-2; D perhaps matches TRBD1 (5 bases). Per germline, CDR1 MGHRA and CDR2 YSYEKL. This CDR3 has 14 amino acids. Trimming stripped 0 bases from V and 5 bases from J, with 10 bases between. The DNA of the CDR3 is TGCGCCAGCAGCCAAGAAGGGACTGCTTATGGCTACACCTTC. Translating it yields CASSQEGTAYGYTF.

This chain connects TRBV14 to TRBJ2-1; 12 nucleotides align to TRBD2. From germline, CDR1 is SGHDN and CDR2 FVKESK. With V trimmed by 1 base and J by 6 bases, 1 base remained unmatched. This CDR3 comprises 15 residues. CDR3 in amino acids: CASSQVLAGGNEQFF. CDR3 DNA sequence: TGTGCCAGCAGCCAAGTACTAGCGGGAGGCAATGAGCAGTTCTTC.

The rearrangement joins TRBV13 to TRBJ2-7, with 8 bases identical to TRBD1. V lost 0 bases, J lost 4 bases, and 2 bases stayed unmatched. The CDR3 spans 14 residues. CDR1 and CDR2 (germline): PRHDT, FYEKMQ (reference sequence). This CDR3 is CASSLGTGEYEQYF. CDR3 DNA sequence: TGTGCCAGCAGCTTAGGGACAGGGGAGTACGAGCAGTACTTC.

The rearrangement joins TRBV13 to TRBJ2-7; 7 nucleotides align to TRBD2. The V gene's germline CDR1 is PRHDT and CDR2 FYEKMQ (reference sequence). After removal of 5 bases from V and 2 bases from J, the junction contained 15 bases not matched to a gene. The CDR3 runs to 17 residues. The CDR3 nucleotides read TGTGCCAGCAGCCAACAGACGGGACTAAAGACAGCCTACGAGCAGTACTTC. Its protein product is CASSQQTGLKTAYEQYF.

This chain joins TRBV5-6 and TRBJ1-5; D perhaps matches TRBD1 (5 bases). In germline, CDR1 is SGHDT, CDR2 YYEEEE. The CDR3 contains 14 residues. V lost 4 bases, J lost 5 bases, and 13 bases lay in between. CDR3 protein: CASSPAGSHQPQHF. CDR3 sequence (DNA): TGTGCCAGCAGCCCAGCAGGGTCTCATCAGCCCCAGCATTTT.

The chain carries TRBV9 and TRBJ2-1; 8 positions match TRBD2. J was trimmed by 4 bases and V by 2 bases; bases with no gene match: 5. This CDR3 is built from 15 residues. The germline gives CDR1 SGDLS, CDR2 YYNGEE. The CDR3 reads CASSVTGTSYNEQFF. CDR3 bases: TGTGCCAGCAGCGTTACCGGGACTAGTTACAATGAGCAGTTCTTC.